Described below is a single T cell receptor (beta chain) sequence and its context. Its antigen is undetermined. Each of the donors was a healthy bone marrow donor. The record originates from a study of cytomegalovirus exposure and HLA in healthy donors. 60 Vbeta and 13 Jbeta primers were used in PCR. The data were produced by immunoSEQ multiplex PCR, yet TCRdb's version contains in-frame clones alone and is incomplete. The top ten hold about 3.1% of the sample, which has about 200,000 clones, approximately 80% seen once. CDR1 and CDR2 (germline): MNHEY, SVGAGI. This CDR3 has 14 residues. J lost 5 bases, V lost 6 bases, and 6 bases had no gene match. Points from the study as a whole: There was a cluster of highly shared sequence variants that was likely a sequencing artifact. For most TCR beta V segments, an earlier analysis put the productive rate at about 87% or about 30% of the time.

Sequencing used PBMCs. This TCR was sampled from a man aged 30 to 39 in good health and CMV-seronegative. This chain uses TRBV6-5 with TRBJ2-5, with 10 bases aligning to TRBD2. Here the CDR3 DNA reads TGTGCCAGCAGGAGCGGGGGGGCTCTCGAGACCCAGTACTTC. It translates to CASRSGGALETQYF.